This T cell receptor beta chain emerged from a study of neoadjuvant anti-PD-1 for oral cavity cancer. Study context: Patients without progression got a fourth dose around day 43. Overall study results and limits: Higher pretreatment blood Treg/Th17 ratios correlated with higher pretreatment blood and lower post-treatment tumor TCRbeta clonality.

TCRdb's table, derived via immunoSEQ multiplex PCR, lists solely in-frame clones and lacks some. The sample has approximately 21,000 clones; 40% to 55% are singletons. The CDR3 has 16 amino acids. CDR1 and CDR2 (germline): LGHNA, YSLEER. Trimming took 1 base from V and 4 from J; bases not matched to a gene: 6. Time point meaning: after neoadjuvant nivolumab, at surgical resection. These newly diagnosed stage II-IVA oral cavity squamous cell carcinoma patients had no prior systemic or radiation treatment. Within the sample, this clone is medium-sized. Its antigen is not identified. The chain is built from TRBV4-3 and TRBJ2-1, with 8 bases fitting TRBD1. The sample consisted of tumor tissue, taken after nivolumab (anti-PD-1) treatment. The receptor's source is a person between 35 and 79 years old with oral cavity squamous cell carcinoma. The CDR3 loop reads CASSQGDRGYYNEQFF. The CDR3, as DNA: TGCGCCAGCAGCCAAGGTGACAGGGGCTATTACAATGAGCAGTTCTTC.